This T cell receptor (beta chain) appears in the sequencing data of a study of cytomegalovirus exposure and HLA in healthy donors. Regarding the study as a whole: Near-uniform donor sequencing depth was presumed by presence/absence analyses.

CDR3 length: 15 residues. Germline assignment: CDR1 MNHEY and CDR2 SVGAGI. Trimming left V 2 bases short and J 1 base short, with 11 bases between. Comment on this clone: As yet, its antigen is unknown.

The PCR ran on 60 Vbeta and 13 Jbeta primers. Per the authors' pipeline: A later analysis tallied 87 million or so unique TCR beta chains, about 9.9 million of them shared. Produced via immunoSEQ multiplex PCR; TCRdb's table is partial and in-frame only. That table gives V, J and clone size, and the DNA gave D and trimming. The data show some 140,000 clones, approximately 77% seen once. Sample: PBMCs. This sequence originates from a woman aged 60-75 years in good health and CMV-seronegative. This rearrangement joins TRBV6-5 to TRBJ2-5; TRBD2 might be the D (7 bases). The CDR3 protein is CASSYGGGAQETQYF. DNA of the CDR3: TGTGCCAGCAGTTACGGAGGGGGGGCCCAAGAGACCCAGTACTTC.